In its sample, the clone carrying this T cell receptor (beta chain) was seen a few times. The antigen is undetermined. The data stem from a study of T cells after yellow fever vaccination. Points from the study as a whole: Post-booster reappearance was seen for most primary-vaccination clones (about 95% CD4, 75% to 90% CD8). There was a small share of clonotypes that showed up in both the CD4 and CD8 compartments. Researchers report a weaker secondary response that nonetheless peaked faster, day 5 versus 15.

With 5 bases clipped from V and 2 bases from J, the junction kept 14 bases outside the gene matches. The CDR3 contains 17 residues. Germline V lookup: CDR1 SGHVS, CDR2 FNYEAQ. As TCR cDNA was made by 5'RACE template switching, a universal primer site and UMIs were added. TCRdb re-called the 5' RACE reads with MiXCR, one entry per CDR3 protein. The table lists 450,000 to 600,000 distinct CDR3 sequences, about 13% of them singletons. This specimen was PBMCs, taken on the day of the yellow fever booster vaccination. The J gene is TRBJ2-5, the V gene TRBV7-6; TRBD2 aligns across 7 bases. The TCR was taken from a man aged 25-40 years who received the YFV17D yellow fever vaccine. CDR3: CASSPGLAGETQETQYF. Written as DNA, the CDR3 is TGTGCCAGCAGCCCTGGGCTCGCGGGAGAGACACAAGAGACCCAGTACTTC.